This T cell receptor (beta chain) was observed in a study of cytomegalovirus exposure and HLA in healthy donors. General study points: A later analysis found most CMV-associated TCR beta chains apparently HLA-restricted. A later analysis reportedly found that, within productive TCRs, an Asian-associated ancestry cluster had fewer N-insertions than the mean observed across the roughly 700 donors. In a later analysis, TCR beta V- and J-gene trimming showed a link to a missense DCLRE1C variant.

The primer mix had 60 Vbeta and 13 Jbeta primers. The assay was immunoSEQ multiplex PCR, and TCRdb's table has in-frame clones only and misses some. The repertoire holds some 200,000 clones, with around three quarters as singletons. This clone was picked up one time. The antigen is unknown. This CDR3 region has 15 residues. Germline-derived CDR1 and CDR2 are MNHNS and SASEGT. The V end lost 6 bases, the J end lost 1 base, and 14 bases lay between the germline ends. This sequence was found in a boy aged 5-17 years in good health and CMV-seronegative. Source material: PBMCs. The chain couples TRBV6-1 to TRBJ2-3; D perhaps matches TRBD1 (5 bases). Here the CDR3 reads CASSLQDARTDTQYF. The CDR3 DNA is TGTGCCAGCAGCCTACAGGACGCTCGCACAGATACGCAGTATTTT.